One and the same sample provided the 30 T cell receptor beta chains below, sequenced in a study of cytomegalovirus exposure and HLA in healthy donors. PCR involved 60 Vbeta and 13 Jbeta primers. Produced via immunoSEQ multiplex PCR; TCRdb's table is partial and in-frame only. This repertoire shows around 100,000 clones, more than 70% found once; its top ten account for 3% to 5%. Sequencing was carried out using PBMCs. The receptor source for this set is a man aged 25-45 years in good health and CMV-seronegative.

This clone was detected only once. This rearrangement joins TRBV6-5 to TRBJ1-3; TRBD1 might be the D (5 bases). V shed 6 bases and J shed 2 bases, with 11 bases lying between them. Germline loops: CDR1 MNHEY, CDR2 SVGAGI. The CDR3 runs to 14 residues. Here the CDR3 DNA reads TGTGCCAGCAGCAGACAGCTGGCTGGAAACACCATATATTTT. It translates to CASSRQLAGNTIYF.

DNA of the CDR3: TGCGCCAGCAGCCAAGAAGGTCCCGGAACAGTTCAAGAGACCCAGTACTTC. The encoded protein is CASSQEGPGTVQETQYF. The gene calls are TRBV4-1 and TRBJ2-5; unclear D gene. From germline, CDR1 is MGHRA and CDR2 YSYEKL. The CDR3 spans 17 residues. Trimming removed 0 bases from V and 2 bases from J, with 16 bases in between.

The chain carries TRBV9 and TRBJ2-1; 8 bases map to TRBD2. Trimming took 0 bases from V and 5 from J; bases not matched to a gene: 4. The germline gives CDR1 SGDLS, CDR2 YYNGEE. The length of the CDR3 is 15 residues. CDR3 coding DNA: TGTGCCAGCAGCGTAGGGGGTAGCGGGAACAATGAGCAGTTCTTC. This codes for CASSVGGSGNNEQFF.

In this sample, this clone turned up a few times. The J gene is TRBJ2-2, the V gene TRBV6-6; D is perhaps TRBD2 (7 bases). The germline CDR1 and CDR2 sequences are MNHNY and SVGAGI (reference sequence). There are 15 residues in the CDR3. Trimming left V 6 bases short and J 2 bases short, with 13 bases between. CDR3 amino acids: CASSPAGTNTGELFF. In nucleotides, the CDR3 is TGTGCCAGCAGCCCAGCGGGGACAAACACCGGGGAGCTGTTTTTT.

With respect to this clone: Other DNA variants within this sample encode the same CDR3. The chain employs TRBV19 and TRBJ2-7; 10 bases are a match to TRBD1. The CDR3 is 13 residues long. J gave up 4 bases and V 9 bases, and 6 bases lay outside the gene matches. The germline CDR1 and CDR2 sequences are LNHDA and SQIVND (reference sequence). CDR3 amino acids: CASSRDRGYEQYF. CDR3 nucleotides: TGTGCCAGCAGTCGGGACAGGGGATACGAGCAGTACTTC.

This clone is a singleton in its sample. The chain employs TRBV5-1 and TRBJ1-2; TRBD1 agrees at 7 bases. The trim removed 0 bases at V and 4 bases at J, leaving 6 bases unmatched. This CDR3 is 15 amino acids long. CDR1 is SGHRS, CDR2 YFSETQ, per germline. The CDR3 sequence is CASSLEGGTVYGYTF. The DNA of the CDR3 is TGCGCCAGCAGCTTGGAGGGCGGGACAGTCTATGGCTACACCTTC.

The genes are TRBV4-1 and TRBJ2-7, with 11 bases lining up with TRBD2. V gave up 1 base and J gave up 11 bases; unmatched junction bases: 10. Per germline, CDR1 MGHRA and CDR2 YSYEKL. The CDR3 is 15 amino acids. The CDR3 DNA reads as TGCGCCAGCAGCCAAGGGCCCTTAGCGGGAGGGCCCGAGTACTTC. Translation: CASSQGPLAGGPEYF.

This chain uses TRBV18 with TRBJ1-2; D may be TRBD1 (6 bases). Germline V gives CDR1 KGHSH, CDR2 LQKENI. This CDR3 is 18 amino acids long. The V gene lost 3 bases and the J gene lost 6 bases, with 26 bases spanning the gap. Here the CDR3 DNA reads TGTGCCAGCTCACCCCAACCGCTCTCGGGGGGCAATGTGGATGGCTACACCTTC. It codes for CASSPQPLSGGNVDGYTF.

This chain connects TRBV7-9 to TRBJ1-5; D gene ambiguous. The germline V and J ends were trimmed by 5 bases and 3 bases, with 8 bases remaining between them. There are 13 residues in the CDR3. The germline V gene has CDR1 SEHNR and CDR2 FQNEAQ (reference sequence). The CDR3 sequence: CASSPVANQPQHF. The CDR3 coding sequence is TGTGCCAGCAGCCCGGTCGCCAATCAGCCCCAGCATTTT.

V gene TRBV30 combines with J gene TRBJ1-2; tentative D call: TRBD1 (5 bases). The germline V gene encodes CDR1 GTSNPN and CDR2 SVGIG (reference sequence). V lost 3 bases to trimming and J lost 7 bases, with 12 bases between them. The CDR3 has 12 residues. The CDR3 bases are TGTGCCTGGAGCTTAGTCAGGGTTGGCTACACCTTC. Translated: CAWSLVRVGYTF.

This chain joins TRBV7-8 and TRBJ1-2; D remains unclear. Per the germline V gene, CDR1 is SGHVS and CDR2 is FQNEAQ. This CDR3 contains 15 residues. V lost 5 bases and J 1 base, leaving 14 bases between the germline ends. The chain's CDR3 is CASSPRAVHNYGYTF. In nucleotides, the CDR3 is TGTGCCAGCAGCCCGCGAGCGGTACATAACTATGGCTACACCTTC. The entire variable domain, with the rest obtained from reference TRBV7-8 and TRBJ1-2, is as follows: GAGVSQSPRYKVAKRGQDVALRCDPISGHVSLFWYQQALGQGPEFLTYFQNEAQLDKSGLPSDRFFAERPEGSVSTLKIQRTQQEDSAVYLCASSPRAVHNYGYTFGSGTRLTVV.

This chain uses TRBV28 with TRBJ2-7; D is ambiguous. Trimming cost V 6 bases and J 0 bases, with 15 bases left between them. CDR1 is MDHEN and CDR2 is SYDVKM in the germline V gene. This CDR3 spans 15 amino acids. In nucleotides, the CDR3 is TGTGCCAGCAGCTATGACAACCCGAGCTCCTACGAGCAGTACTTC. Its protein is CASSYDNPSSYEQYF.

The chain carries TRBV10-3 and TRBJ2-1; perhaps TRBD2 as D (6 bases). CDR1 is ENHRY and CDR2 is SYGVKD in the germline V gene. Trimming left V 5 bases short and J 8 bases short, with 13 bases between. There are 13 residues in the CDR3. Here the CDR3 DNA reads TGTGCCATCAGTCCGGGACTCGGAGATGAGCAGTTCTTC. This encodes CAISPGLGDEQFF.

V gene TRBV5-1 combines with J gene TRBJ2-3; TRBD2 agrees at 10 bases. Losses at the gene ends were 4 bases for V and 5 bases for J; bases not matched to a gene: 7. This CDR3 spans 15 amino acids. Germline assignment: CDR1 SGHRS and CDR2 YFSETQ. The DNA of the CDR3 is TGCGCCAGCAGCCCCAGCGGGGGGGTGAGAGATACGCAGTATTTT. Residues: CASSPSGGVRDTQYF.

CDR3 in DNA: TGCGCCAGCAGCTTGCTGGGACTCTACAATGAGCAGTTCTTC. This sequence encodes CASSLLGLYNEQFF. The chain links TRBV5-1 to TRBJ2-1, with a weak D call TRBD2 (6 bases). The CDR3 sequence is 14 residues long. The V gene lost 1 base and the J gene lost 3 bases, with 8 bases spanning the gap. Germline V gene lookup returns CDR1 SGHRS and CDR2 YFSETQ.

The chain carries TRBV11-2 and TRBJ2-3; 7 bases match TRBD2. Germline lookup yields CDR1 SGHAT and CDR2 FQNNGV. This CDR3 comprises 15 residues. V shed 3 bases, J shed 3 bases, and the junction held 6 bases outside the gene matches. The CDR3 region has the DNA TGTGCCAGCAGCTTCAGCGGGATAAGGACAGATACGCAGTATTTT. The encoded protein is CASSFSGIRTDTQYF.

The chain links TRBV6-1 to TRBJ2-7, with no clear D. Looked up from germline, CDR1 is MNHNS and CDR2 is SASEGT. V was shortened by 7 bases and J by 3 bases, with 10 bases between the two germline ends. The CDR3 covers 12 residues. For the CDR3, the DNA is TGTGCCAGCAACTCTAATCTCTACGAGCAGTACTTC. Its protein is CASNSNLYEQYF.

The chain joins TRBV15 to TRBJ2-7; 7 nucleotides line up with TRBD1. Trimming at V came to 5 bases and at J to 5 bases, leaving 21 bases not matched to a gene. In germline, CDR1 is LNHNV, CDR2 YYDKDF (reference sequence). The CDR3 extends over 18 amino acids. The CDR3 sequence is CATSGTSWTGMGRNEQYF. The DNA of the CDR3 is TGTGCCACCAGCGGCACCTCTTGGACAGGTATGGGAAGGAACGAGCAGTACTTC.

This clone was picked up one time. The rearrangement joins TRBV5-4 to TRBJ1-5, with a possible D match to TRBD1 (6 bases). Trimming removed 3 bases at V and 10 bases at J, with 17 bases between. The germline V gene has CDR1 SGHNT and CDR2 YYREEE (reference sequence). The CDR3 is 14 amino acids. The CDR3 here is CASSSDRTSYPQHF. As DNA, the CDR3 is TGTGCCAGCAGCTCTGACAGGACATCCTACCCCCAGCATTTT. Drawing the rest from reference TRBV5-4 and TRBJ1-5, the complete variable domain is ETGVTQSPTHLIKTRGQQVTLRCSSQSGHNTVSWYQQALGQGPQFIFQYYREEENGRGNFPPRFSGLQFPNYSSELNVNALELDDSALYLCASSSDRTSYPQHFGDGTRLSIL.

The chain combines TRBV9 with TRBJ1-6; TRBD1 is a possible D gene (5 bases). V gave up 7 bases and J gave up 6 bases, with 14 bases separating them. Germline-derived CDR1 and CDR2 are SGDLS and YYNGEE. The CDR3 has 14 amino acids. This CDR3 is CASGEGLGNSPLHF. The CDR3 DNA sequence: TGTGCCAGCGGGGAGGGGCTTGGTAATTCACCCCTCCACTTT.

This rearrangement joins TRBV7-9 to TRBJ1-1, with D perhaps matching TRBD1 (6 bases). The CDR3 has 14 amino acids. Germline-derived CDR1 and CDR2 are SEHNR and FQNEAQ (reference sequence). V was pared by 5 bases and J by 5 bases, with 15 bases between. CDR3 in DNA: TGTGCCAGCAGCGAATTTTGGGGGCTGACTGAAGCTTTCTTT. It translates to CASSEFWGLTEAFF.

The chain combines TRBV11-2 with TRBJ1-2, with TRBD1 matching 9 bases. Germline V gene lookup returns CDR1 SGHAT and CDR2 FQNNGV. The CDR3 has 15 residues. The V gene end was trimmed by 5 bases and the J gene end by 3 bases; junction bases not matched to a gene: 7. CDR3 in amino acids: CASSPPGTGYYGYTF. CDR3 DNA sequence: TGTGCCAGCAGCCCACCGGGGACAGGGTACTATGGCTACACCTTC. Full variable domain (rest looked up from reference TRBV11-2 and TRBJ1-2): EAGVAQSPRYKIIEKRQSVAFWCNPISGHATLYWYQQILGQGPKLLIQFQNNGVVDDSQLPKDRFSAERLKGVDSTLKIQPAKLEDSAVYLCASSPPGTGYYGYTFGSGTRLTVV.

This clone has just a few counts. CDR3 amino acids: CASTKGGTGVAEQYF. The CDR3 DNA reads as TGTGCCAGCACCAAAGGGGGGACAGGGGTGGCCGAGCAGTACTTC. J is TRBJ2-7 and V is TRBV6-6; 10 nucleotides match TRBD1. V shed 7 bases and J 6 bases; nucleotides not matched to a gene: 12. Germline values: CDR1 MNHNY, CDR2 SVGAGI (reference sequence). The CDR3 has 15 amino acids.

This CDR3 is CASASGDTDTQYF. The CDR3 bases are TGCGCCAGCGCCTCGGGGGACACAGATACGCAGTATTTT. The V and J genes are TRBV5-1 and TRBJ2-3; weak D call: TRBD2 (6 bases). V was shortened by 7 bases and J by 2 bases, with 11 bases between the two germline ends. The CDR3 extends over 13 amino acids. CDR1 is SGHRS, CDR2 YFSETQ, per germline.

V and J are TRBV9 and TRBJ1-3, with 8 bases that match TRBD1. The germline gives CDR1 SGDLS, CDR2 YYNGEE. The V and J ends lost 3 bases and 4 bases, in that order; junction bases with no gene match: 6. The CDR3 extends over 15 amino acids. CDR3 sequence (DNA): TGTGCCAGCAGCGCGGACAGGGTGCGCGGAAACACCATATATTTT. This codes for CASSADRVRGNTIYF.

The rearrangement joins TRBV28 to TRBJ2-5; 10 bases are shared with TRBD2. The CDR3 extends over 15 amino acids. V was pared by 6 bases and J by 4 bases, with 8 bases of the junction left unmatched. In germline, CDR1 is MDHEN, CDR2 SYDVKM. This CDR3 is CASSLAGVSGETQYF. The CDR3 DNA is TGTGCCAGCAGCCTAGCGGGAGTGTCGGGAGAGACCCAGTACTTC.

This chain joins TRBV27 and TRBJ1-2, with D possibly being TRBD1 (6 bases). Between the trimmed V and J ends, which lost 2 bases and 3 bases, there was a span of 10 bases. Germline assignment: CDR1 MNHEY and CDR2 SMNVEV (reference sequence). The CDR3 has 14 amino acids. The CDR3 spells CASSLTGIHYGYTF. The CDR3 region has the DNA TGTGCCAGCAGTTTAACAGGGATTCACTATGGCTACACCTTC.

This clone showed up just a few times. The gene calls are TRBV30 and TRBJ1-1; D gene unclear. Germline V CDR1 and CDR2: GTSNPN, SVGIG (reference sequence). CDR3 size: 12 residues. The DNA of the CDR3 is TGTGTCTCTCATACTTGGAACACTGAAGCTTTCTTT. Its translation is CVSHTWNTEAFF.

V is TRBV29-1 and J is TRBJ2-3; D is unresolved. CDR1 and CDR2 (germline): SQVTM, ANQGSEA. This CDR3 spans 13 amino acids. Trimming took off 5 bases at V and 5 bases at J, with 14 bases between the two ends. CDR3 DNA sequence: TGCAGCGTTCGGTCTAGGATTGGAGATACGCAGTATTTT. Its translation: CSVRSRIGDTQYF.

This clone has more than one count but fewer than ten. This sequence joins TRBV5-1 and TRBJ1-5; D remains unclear. Germline values: CDR1 SGHRS, CDR2 YFSETQ. V was pared by 0 bases and J by 3 bases, with 10 bases between. The CDR3 extends over 15 amino acids. The CDR3 sequence: CASSLASGFNQPQHF. The DNA for the CDR3 is TGCGCCAGCAGCTTGGCCTCGGGATTCAATCAGCCCCAGCATTTT.